These T cell receptor beta chains were read from a single sample in a study of blood T cell repertoires in COVID-19. Libraries were prepared by immunoSEQ multiplex PCR; TCRdb keeps only in-frame clonotypes and omits some of them. The sample lists 150,000 to 200,000 clones, approximately 85% occurring once. Sequencing used peripheral blood. All receptors come from a human donor with active or convalescent COVID-19. The donor label of this sample is uncertain. The CDR3 runs from the conserved cysteine through the conserved F or W. The D gene is left open where the match is weak. The size field is filled for only some rows; it gives once, few, many or a size class.

d_gene | j_gene | v_gene | abundance | CDR3nt | CDR3aa
TRBD1 | TRBJ2-7 | TRBV9 | NA | TGTGCCAGCAGCGCACGATCCGGGACAGGGTTCTACGAGCAGTACTTC | CASSARSGTGFYEQYF
NA | TRBJ2-2 | TRBV9 | NA | TGTGCCAGCAGCGTAGATCAGACCGGGGAGCTGTTTTTT | CASSVDQTGELFF
TRBD1 | TRBJ2-5 | TRBV29-1 | NA | TGCAGCGTTCGGACAGGGCAAGGGGAGACCCAGTACTTC | CSVRTGQGETQYF
NA | TRBJ2-1 | TRBV9 | NA | TGTGCCAGCAGCGTAGATGGGAGACAGGCTTACAATGAGCAGTTCTTC | CASSVDGRQAYNEQFF
NA | TRBJ1-4 | TRBV7-6 | NA | TGTGCCAGCAGCTTCCTCGACCATGGAGGAGGAAAACTGTTTTTT | CASSFLDHGGGKLFF
NA | TRBJ2-3 | TRBV20-1 | NA | TGCAGTGCTAATGACTTAGTCACAGATACGCAGTATTTT | CSANDLVTDTQYF
NA | TRBJ2-3 | TRBV6-5 | once | TGTGCCAGCAGTTATCAGGGTGGAACAGATACGCAGTATTTT | CASSYQGGTDTQYF
TRBD1 | TRBJ2-7 | TRBV6-5 | NA | TGTGCCAGCAGGCTGGGACAGGGAAATCACGAGCAGTACTTC | CASRLGQGNHEQYF
NA | TRBJ2-3 | TRBV3-1/TRBV3-2 | NA | TGTGCCAGCAGCCAAGATCTATCCTCCTCAGATACGCAGTATTTT | CASSQDLSSSDTQYF
TRBD1 | TRBJ1-3 | TRBV19 | NA | TGTGCCAGTGAAGACAGGGCTGGAAACACCATATATTTT | CASEDRAGNTIYF
TRBD1 | TRBJ2-3 | TRBV3-1/TRBV3-2 | NA | TGTGCCAGCAGCCAAGGAGAAAAGATGGGGATAAGGACAGGACCTACAGATACGCAGTATTTT | CASSQGEKMGIRTGPTDTQYF
NA | TRBJ1-3 | TRBV30 | NA | TGTGCCTGGAGTTCGTCTGGAAACACCATATATTTT | CAWSSSGNTIYF
TRBD2 | TRBJ2-5 | TRBV6-6 | NA | TGTGCCAGCAGCAACCAGGGACTAGCGGGGAAAGAGACCCAGTACTTC | CASSNQGLAGKETQYF
TRBD2 | TRBJ2-1 | TRBV14 | NA | TGTGCCAGCAGCCAAGGGCCAGCGGGATGGAATGAGCAGTTCTTC | CASSQGPAGWNEQFF
TRBD2 | TRBJ2-3 | TRBV10-3 | NA | TGTGCCATCAGTGATGGACGGGGACTAGCGTCAGATACGCAGTATTTT | CAISDGRGLASDTQYF
TRBD2 | TRBJ2-3 | TRBV19 | NA | TGTGCCAGTACCTTGAGCGGGACCCGAGGAGATACGCAGTATTTT | CASTLSGTRGDTQYF
TRBD1 | TRBJ2-4 | TRBV6-5 | NA | TGTGCCAGCAAGCATAGGGGGCAAGGCGAAAACATTCAGTACTTC | CASKHRGQGENIQYF
NA | TRBJ2-1 | TRBV4-3 | NA | TGCGCCAGCAGCCAAGAGCCCGTCAGCTCCTACAATGAGCAGTTCTTC | CASSQEPVSSYNEQFF
TRBD2 | TRBJ2-1 | TRBV9 | NA | TGTGCCAGCAGCGCCGGGACTAGCCCTGGGGGAGACTCCTACAATGAGCAGTTCTTC | CASSAGTSPGGDSYNEQFF
NA | TRBJ1-1 | TRBV6-5 | few | TGTGCCAGCAGCCCGTTGTCCAGGGTTGAAGCTTTCTTT | CASSPLSRVEAFF
TRBD2 | TRBJ2-5 | TRBV5-1 | NA | TGCGCCAGCAGCCCGGGACTAGCGGGGGCCCAAGAGACCCAGTACTTC | CASSPGLAGAQETQYF
TRBD2 | TRBJ2-5 | TRBV5-1 | NA | TGCGCCAGCAGCCTAGGAGGAGCGGGACGTAAAGAGACCCAGTACTTC | CASSLGGAGRKETQYF
NA | TRBJ2-2 | TRBV6-5 | NA | TGTGCCAGCAAGAACAGGGTAATCACCGGGGAGCTGTTTTTT | CASKNRVITGELFF
NA | TRBJ1-5 | TRBV7-2 | few | TGTGCCAGCAGCCGAGATCGCAATCAGCCCCAGCATTTT | CASSRDRNQPQHF
TRBD1 | TRBJ1-5 | TRBV3-1/TRBV3-2 | NA | TGTGCCAGCAGCCCCGGGACAGACAATCAGCCCCAGCATTTT | CASSPGTDNQPQHF
TRBD2 | TRBJ2-5 | TRBV7-6 | NA | TGTGCCAGTGCCCCCCCAGCGGGGGGGAAAGAGACCCAGTACTTC | CASAPPAGGKETQYF
NA | TRBJ1-2 | TRBV7-9 | NA | TGTGCCAGCAACCCCACCGGGACTCCACCCGGCTACACCTTC | CASNPTGTPPGYTF
TRBD1 | TRBJ2-7 | TRBV18 | NA | TGTGCCAGCTCACGACAGGGACCCTACGAGCAGTACTTC | CASSRQGPYEQYF
NA | TRBJ2-3 | TRBV3-1/TRBV3-2 | NA | TGTGCCAGCAGCCAAGCTCCCACGGGGAGCACAGATACGCAGTATTTT | CASSQAPTGSTDTQYF
NA | TRBJ2-7 | TRBV4-3 | NA | TGCGCCAGCAGCCAAGATATCATCAGGGGGGAAGGAGAGCAGTACTTC | CASSQDIIRGEGEQYF
NA | TRBJ1-2 | TRBV19 | once | TGTGCCAGTAGTATCGGATCGGGTCGGGGCTACACCTTC | CASSIGSGRGYTF
NA | TRBJ2-1 | TRBV19 | NA | TGTGCCAGTAGTATTTTGAGGGAGGAGCAGTTCTTC | CASSILREEQFF
TRBD2 | TRBJ2-3 | TRBV12-5 | NA | TGTGCTAGTGGTTTGGTTTGGACTAGCGGGAGGGTCGCAGATACGCAGTATTTT | CASGLVWTSGRVADTQYF
TRBD1 | TRBJ2-7 | TRBV25-1 | NA | TGTGCCAGCAGTGGACAGGGATTCTTTTACGAGCAGTACTTC | CASSGQGFFYEQYF
NA | TRBJ1-2 | TRBV28 | NA | TGTGCCAGCAGTTTCCGGGCAGGGCAAATAACTTACTATGGCTACACCTTC | CASSFRAGQITYYGYTF
TRBD2 | TRBJ2-5 | TRBV4-2 | NA | TGTGCCAGCAGCCAAGGGGGTGGAACTAGCGGGGGGCCGCAAGAGACCCAGTACTTC | CASSQGGGTSGGPQETQYF
TRBD2 | TRBJ2-7 | TRBV18 | NA | TGTGCCAGCTCACCCTCCCTAGCGGGGGCGGACGAGCAGTACTTC | CASSPSLAGADEQYF
NA | TRBJ1-2 | TRBV30 | NA | TGTGCCTGGAACCATCCCGGGGGGCGGGGCTATGGCTACACCTTC | CAWNHPGGRGYGYTF
TRBD1 | TRBJ1-4 | TRBV5-1 | NA | TGCGCCAGCAGCTACAGGGGGCTGGATGAAAAACTGTTTTTT | CASSYRGLDEKLFF
NA | TRBJ2-6 | TRBV5-1 | NA | TGCGCCAGCAGCCTGGTCGGCTCTGGGGCCAACGTCCTGACTTTC | CASSLVGSGANVLTF
TRBD2 | TRBJ2-5 | TRBV7-6 | NA | TGTGCCAGCAGCTTCCTAGCGGGAATACAAGAGACCCAGTACTTC | CASSFLAGIQETQYF
NA | TRBJ2-7 | TRBV28 | once | TGTGCCGGTCAAGGCAGGGTGAACTACGAGCAGTACTTC | CAGQGRVNYEQYF
NA | TRBJ2-7 | TRBV28 | NA | TGTGCCAGCAGCACTCTATCCGAGCAGTACTTC | CASSTLSEQYF
TRBD2 | TRBJ2-5 | TRBV5-1 | NA | TGCGCCAGCAGCTTGGGCCCACTAGCGGGGGAGACCCAGTACTTC | CASSLGPLAGETQYF
TRBD1 | TRBJ1-5 | TRBV7-3 | few | TGTGCCAGCAGCTCGGGACAGGATCAGCCCCAGCATTTT | CASSSGQDQPQHF
TRBD2 | TRBJ2-2 | TRBV14 | NA | TGTGCCAGCAGCCCTAGCGGGATACTACCTACGAACACCGGGGAGCTGTTTTTT | CASSPSGILPTNTGELFF
TRBD2 | TRBJ2-5 | TRBV4-3 | NA | TGCGCCAGCAGCACAGGACTAGTGGAGACCCAGTACTTC | CASSTGLVETQYF
NA | TRBJ1-5 | TRBV4-2 | once | TGTGCCAGCAGCCAAGATTGGGCGAGCAATCAGCCCCAGCATTTT | CASSQDWASNQPQHF
NA | TRBJ2-7 | TRBV15 | NA | TGTGCCACCAGCAGAGATCTCGAGCAGTACTTC | CATSRDLEQYF
TRBD1 | TRBJ1-2 | TRBV7-3 | NA | TGTGCCAGCAGCAGACAGGGGAACGACGAAAATGGCTACACCTTC | CASSRQGNDENGYTF
NA | TRBJ2-1 | TRBV11-3 | NA | TGTGCCAGCAGCTTAGGGACTCCCCGTACCTACAATGAGCAGTTCTTC | CASSLGTPRTYNEQFF
TRBD2 | TRBJ2-3 | TRBV7-6 | NA | TGTGCCAGCAGCTTAAAAGGCAGTGGGACTAGCGGAGATACGCAGTATTTT | CASSLKGSGTSGDTQYF
TRBD1 | TRBJ2-7 | TRBV7-2 | once | TGTGCCAGCAGCTTAGCCGCGGGACAGGGCTACGAGCAGTACTTC | CASSLAAGQGYEQYF